What follows describes a single T cell receptor beta chain. Its antigen is not known. Regarding treatment: 19 received Ad26.COV2.S at low or high dose, single or two shots; about 5 received placebo; per-sample allocation not given. Material that was analyzed had been drawn on day 63 after the first vaccine or placebo injection. This adult donor, from Boston, was 18-55 years old. Expressing Wuhan-strain SARS-CoV-2 spike, an Ad26 vector served as the vaccine. Trimming pared 3 bases from V and 7 bases from J, leaving 10 bases between. Germline V CDR1 and CDR2: LNHDA, SQIVND (reference sequence). CDR3 length: 14 residues. Libraries were prepared by immunoSEQ multiplex PCR; TCRdb keeps only in-frame clonotypes and omits some of them. This sample has about 420,000 clones, with approximately 88% found just once. This sample stems from a study of Ad26.COV2.S vaccination and SARS-CoV-2 variants. Study-wide points: The analyses of TCR breadth and depth may have understated the size of total T cell responses. Breadth, reportedly substantial, characterized the spike-specific CD8+ and CD4+ T cell responses after vaccination.

The rearrangement links TRBV19 to TRBJ1-6; tentative D call: TRBD1 (6 bases). The source of this sequence is a person between 18 and 59 years old who received the Ad26.COV2.S COVID-19 vaccine or a placebo. The sample was peripheral blood, taken in a trial of Ad26.COV2.S vaccine versus placebo. In DNA, the CDR3 is TGTGCCAGTAGTATCCGGGACACCAATTCACCCCTCCACTTT. It specifies CASSIRDTNSPLHF.